This T cell receptor beta chain was observed in a study of CD8 T cells in Susac syndrome. At the level of the study: Within the sequenced group of Susac syndrome patients, over 5 showed active disease and fewer than 10 were in remission. Patients with Susac syndrome were therapy-naive, on corticosteroids, or on intravenous immunoglobulin alone at the time that blood was drawn.

After extraction with the RNeasy kit, about 0.5 to 1 ug of the RNA was reverse transcribed using random hexamers. The amplification used immunoSEQ multiplex PCR on TCR beta CDR3; it spanned 54 Vbeta and 13 Jbeta. TCRdb used MiXCR to reprocess the immunoSEQ multiplex PCR reads, holding one entry per CDR3 protein. The sample has 100,000 to 150,000 distinct CDR3 sequences; 90% to 95% are singletons. V was clipped by 4 bases and J by 3 bases; unmatched bases: 6. CDR3 length equals 14 residues. Per germline, CDR1 SGHAT and CDR2 FQNNGV. The sequencing input was CD8+ T cells from PBMCs. The rearrangement links TRBV11-2 to TRBJ2-7; TRBD1 agrees at 7 bases. The sequence derives from a human donor with Susac syndrome. CDR3 nucleotides: TGTGCCAGCAGCTACCCGACAGGGATCTACGAGCAGTACTTC. Translated: CASSYPTGIYEQYF. Variable domain in full (rest from reference TRBV11-2 and TRBJ2-7): EAGVAQSPRYKIIEKRQSVAFWCNPISGHATLYWYQQILGQGPKLLIQFQNNGVVDDSQLPKDRFSAERLKGVDSTLKIQPAKLEDSAVYLCASSYPTGIYEQYFGPGTRLTVT.